Each of the 14 T cell receptor beta chains below was sequenced from the same sample in a study of cytomegalovirus exposure and HLA in healthy donors. Researchers ran the PCR with 60 Vbeta and 13 Jbeta primers. Some clones are missing from TCRdb's copy, which holds only in-frame ones; the method was immunoSEQ multiplex PCR. Found here are about 130,000 clones, around a tenth of them singletons; the top ten hold under 2%. Material: PBMCs. The origin of the receptors is a man aged 50-59 years in good health and CMV-seronegative.

This clone was seen a few times. The J gene is TRBJ1-1, the V gene TRBV5-1; 11 nucleotides agree with TRBD1. CDR1 SGHRS and CDR2 YFSETQ come from the germline V gene. The V and J ends lost 4 bases and 0 bases, in that order; junction bases with no gene match: 8. The CDR3 is made up of 17 amino acids. CDR3 sequence (DNA): TGCGCCAGCAGCCCGGACAGGGGGCTAGTAATGAACACTGAAGCTTTCTTT. Protein: CASSPDRGLVMNTEAFF.

This clone was observed a handful of times. V gene TRBV7-8 combines with J gene TRBJ1-4; no definite D call. The germline CDR1 and CDR2 sequences are SGHVS and FQNEAQ. V was shortened by 0 bases and J by 3 bases, with 8 bases between the two germline ends. CDR3 length: 15 residues. The CDR3 protein is CASSLAGEPNEKLFF. The CDR3 DNA reads as TGTGCCAGCAGCTTAGCCGGGGAGCCTAATGAAAAACTGTTTTTT.

A few counts support this clone. Other DNA sequences in the sample encode the same CDR3. The chain uses TRBV6-6 and TRBJ2-5; D gene uncertain. The CDR3 length is 12 residues. Germline V gene data show CDR1 as MNHNY and CDR2 as SVGAGI (reference sequence). V lost 0 bases and J lost 4, with 3 bases in between. The CDR3 sequence: CASSYSRETQYF. The CDR3 DNA sequence: TGTGCCAGCAGTTACTCGCGAGAGACCCAGTACTTC.

The chain employs TRBV7-7 and TRBJ2-2, with a possible D match to TRBD2 (7 bases). Germline CDR1 and CDR2: SSHAT and FNYEAQ (reference sequence). V shed 4 bases and J shed 0 bases, with 12 bases lying between them. This CDR3 comprises 16 residues. In DNA, the CDR3 is TGTGCCAGCAGCTCGCGGGGGCCCGCGAACACCGGGGAGCTGTTTTTT. This gives the protein CASSSRGPANTGELFF.

This clone was observed a few times. V and J are TRBV19 and TRBJ1-5, with D possibly being TRBD1 (5 bases). The CDR3 sequence is 12 residues long. CDR1 is LNHDA and CDR2 is SQIVND in the germline V gene (reference sequence). V lost 5 bases and J 7 bases, leaving 9 bases between the germline ends. CDR3 sequence: CASSGPGQPQHF. In DNA, the CDR3 is TGTGCCAGTAGTGGCCCAGGGCAGCCCCAGCATTTT.

The chain couples TRBV19 to TRBJ1-5; D is unresolved. Germline values: CDR1 LNHDA, CDR2 SQIVND (reference sequence). V lost 3 bases and J lost 3, with 9 bases in between. The CDR3 extends over 14 amino acids. The chain's CDR3 is CASSILEINQPQHF. Here the CDR3 DNA reads TGTGCCAGTAGTATCTTGGAGATCAATCAGCCCCAGCATTTT.

V is TRBV2 and J is TRBJ2-7; a possible D gene is TRBD2 (6 bases). This CDR3 region has 11 residues. Germline loops: CDR1 SNHLY, CDR2 FYNNEI. CDR3 region: CASGRQVEQYF. CDR3 coding DNA: TGTGCTAGTGGGAGGCAGGTCGAGCAGTACTTC.

There are a few counts of this clone. The chain carries TRBV7-9 and TRBJ1-6, with TRBD1 identical over 10 bases. The V gene end was trimmed by 3 bases and the J gene end by 9 bases; junction bases not matched to a gene: 5. Germline V CDR1 and CDR2: SEHNR, FQNEAQ (reference sequence). The CDR3 is 15 residues long. The CDR3 spells CASSLFGTGASPLHF. CDR3 sequence (DNA): TGTGCCAGCAGCTTGTTTGGGACAGGGGCTTCACCCCTCCACTTT.

The chain joins TRBV4-1 to TRBJ2-1, with 9 bases that match TRBD2. Germline-derived CDR1 and CDR2 are MGHRA and YSYEKL. Losses at the gene ends were 4 bases for V and 0 bases for J; bases not matched to a gene: 4. The CDR3 has 16 residues. The CDR3, as DNA: TGCGCCAGCAGCCTCACGACTAGCGGCTCCTACAATGAGCAGTTCTTC. Its translation: CASSLTTSGSYNEQFF.

The CDR3 sequence is CASSGQFNEKLFF. DNA for the CDR3: TGTGCCAGCAGTGGACAGTTCAATGAAAAACTGTTTTTT. The rearrangement links TRBV2 to TRBJ1-4; a possible D gene is TRBD1 (5 bases). V was clipped by 4 bases and J by 5 bases, with 8 bases between them. This CDR3 contains 13 residues. CDR1 and CDR2 from the germline V gene are SNHLY and FYNNEI.

This chain joins TRBV6-5 and TRBJ2-4, with 8 bases that match TRBD1. Germline V gene lookup returns CDR1 MNHEY and CDR2 SVGAGI. This CDR3 comprises 15 residues. V lost 6 bases and J lost 5; bases outside the gene matches: 9. For the CDR3, the DNA is TGTGCCAGCAGGCCCCCGGACAGGGCCGAAAACATTCAGTACTTC. This sequence encodes CASRPPDRAENIQYF.

The chain couples TRBV7-6 to TRBJ2-7, with 11 bases matching TRBD1. Germline V gives CDR1 SGHVS, CDR2 FNYEAQ. After removal of 4 bases from V and 6 bases from J, the junction contained 11 bases not matched to a gene. The CDR3 has 16 residues. DNA for the CDR3: TGTGCCAGCAGCTCAAGGCTACCGGGACAGGGGGGCGAGCAGTACTTC. Amino acid sequence: CASSSRLPGQGGEQYF.

V usage is TRBV19 and J usage is TRBJ1-2; 8 nucleotides line up with TRBD1. The germline gives CDR1 LNHDA, CDR2 SQIVND (reference sequence). Trimming at V came to 8 bases and at J to 3 bases, leaving 8 bases not matched to a gene. The CDR3 spans 14 residues. CDR3 nucleotides: TGTGCCAGTTGTAAGGCAGGGGGCGACTATGGCTACACCTTC. Its protein is CASCKAGGDYGYTF.

This chain links TRBV7-3 with TRBJ2-2; 7 nucleotides align to TRBD1. The CDR3 covers 19 residues. Germline V lookup: CDR1 SGHTA, CDR2 FQGTGA. Trimming at V came to 5 bases and at J to 3 bases, leaving 18 bases not matched to a gene. CDR3 in amino acids: CASSPDLIGGGWDTGELFF. The CDR3 DNA reads TGTGCCAGCAGCCCCGATTTGATAGGGGGCGGGTGGGACACCGGGGAGCTGTTTTTT.